The rows below give T cell receptor beta chains drawn from one sample of a study of T cells in Graves' hyperthyroidism and ophthalmopathy. Each CDR3 protein gets one entry after TCRdb re-called the multiplex PCR reads with MiXCR. Of approximately 590,000 distinct CDR3 sequences listed, around 14% are singletons. Sample: blood. These receptors originate from a woman in her 30s with Graves' hyperthyroidism. Each CDR3 is given with its conserved first and last residue. The D gene is left open where the match is weak. Size is omitted from some rows. Given values are once, few, many or a class for expanded clones.

many TRBJ2-1 TRBV14 NA TGTGCCAGCAGCCTTTTTGGCGGAGCCTACAATGAGCAGTTCTTC CASSLFGGAYNEQFF
few TRBJ1-4 TRBV12-3/TRBV12-4 NA TGTGCCAGCAGTTTAGCGGGGAATGAAAAACTGTTTTTT CASSLAGNEKLFF
many TRBJ1-5 TRBV2 NA TGTGCCAGCACTGATGTTTGGAATCAGCCCCAGCATTTT CASTDVWNQPQHF
NA TRBJ2-5 TRBV7-2 TRBD2 TGTGCCAGCAGCTTAGTGACTAGCGGGAATCAAGAGACCCAGTACTTC CASSLVTSGNQETQYF
many TRBJ1-5 TRBV20-1 NA TGCAGTGCTGTGCCCCGTTACGGTCAGCCCCAGCATTTT CSAVPRYGQPQHF
NA TRBJ1-2 TRBV5-1 NA TGCGCCAGCAGCTTGGATCGGTGGGGTAACTGTGGCTACACCTTC CASSLDRWGNCGYTF
many TRBJ1-1 TRBV18 NA TGTGCCAGCTCAGCTGTCGTGGACACTGAAGCTTTCTTT CASSAVVDTEAFF
few TRBJ1-1 TRBV7-2 NA TGTGCCAGCAGCTTCCGGATGGAGAACACTGAAGCTTTCTTT CASSFRMENTEAFF
few TRBJ1-4 TRBV20-1 TRBD1 TGCAGTGCTAGTAGCTTTTCCCCCTTTACAGGGGAGGGGGAAAAACTGTTTTTT CSASSFSPFTGEGEKLFF
many TRBJ1-1 TRBV4-3 NA TGCGCCAGCAGCCAAGATCAAGGCGGGAACACTGAAGCTTTCTTT CASSQDQGGNTEAFF
many TRBJ1-2 TRBV5-1 TRBD1 TGCGCCAGCAGCTCGACAGGGGTGGAAGGCTACACCTTC CASSSTGVEGYTF
many TRBJ1-6 TRBV30 NA TGTGCCTGGAGGGTACGCTCACCCCTCCACTTT CAWRVRSPLHF
NA TRBJ2-5 TRBV9 NA TGTGCCAGCAGCGTAACCGATACAGGGTTCGGGGAGACCCAGTACTTC CASSVTDTGFGETQYF
NA TRBJ2-2 TRBV9 NA TGTGCCAGCAGCGTAGCTAGCAGCGGTGACACCGGGGAGCTGTTTTTT CASSVASSGDTGELFF
many TRBJ1-1 TRBV5-1 NA TGCGCCAGCAGCTCCTCCGCTAACACTGAAGCTTTCTTT CASSSSANTEAFF
few TRBJ2-1 TRBV4-1 TRBD2 TGCGCCAGCAGCCAAGTGTCGGGAGGGCCGATCAATGAGCAGTTCTTC CASSQVSGGPINEQFF
NA TRBJ2-2 TRBV20-1 TRBD2 TGCAGTGCCCCGACCGGGACTAGCACCGGGGAGCTGTTTTTT CSAPTGTSTGELFF
NA TRBJ1-1 TRBV9 TRBD1 TGTGCCAGCAGCGTAGAGACAGGGGTCTACACTGAAGCTTTCTTT CASSVETGVYTEAFF
NA TRBJ2-7 TRBV20-1 NA TGCAGTGCCAGCTTAGCTCACTACGAGCAGTACTTC CSASLAHYEQYF
many TRBJ1-1 TRBV30 TRBD1 TGTGCCTGGAGAGACCGGGACAGGGGGATGAACACTGAAGCTTTCTTT CAWRDRDRGMNTEAFF
few TRBJ2-1 TRBV11-3 TRBD1 TGTGCCAGCAGCCTAACCGGGACAGGGAACAATGAGCAGTTCTTC CASSLTGTGNNEQFF
many TRBJ2-1 TRBV7-9 NA TGTGCCAGCACCACTTTCACATATTACCGGGAAATAAGGGATGAGCAGTTCTTC CASTTFTYYREIRDEQFF
many TRBJ2-1 TRBV2 NA TGTGCCAGCAGTAAAAAGGCGCGCTCCTACAATGAGCAGTTCTTC CASSKKARSYNEQFF
NA TRBJ2-7 TRBV15 TRBD2 TGTGCCACCAGCAGACCGAGCGGGGGACCGACCTACGAGCAGTACTTC CATSRPSGGPTYEQYF
many TRBJ2-7 TRBV5-1 TRBD1 TGCGCCAGCAGCGTGACAGGGTCCTACGAGCAGTACTTC CASSVTGSYEQYF
many TRBJ2-7 TRBV7-2 NA TGTGCCAGCAGCGTAGACTGGGACTTTAACTACGAGCAGTACTTC CASSVDWDFNYEQYF
many TRBJ2-7 TRBV18 NA TGTGCCAGCTCACCGAGGGACCAGGTCTACGAGCAGTACTTC CASSPRDQVYEQYF
NA TRBJ2-2 TRBV6-1 NA TGTGCCAGCTCCCAAGGACAGCCCGCCGGAGCTGCTAACACCGGGGAGCTGTTTTTT CASSQGQPAGAANTGELFF
many TRBJ2-7 TRBV10-3 TRBD2 TGTGCCATCAGAGGTTGGGGTACTAGCGGCCGCTCCTACGAGCAGTACTTC CAIRGWGTSGRSYEQYF
many TRBJ2-7 TRBV20-1 NA TGCAGTGCTAGAGCGGGACTCGGCCCTTACGAGCAGTACTTC CSARAGLGPYEQYF
NA TRBJ1-2 TRBV29-1 NA TGCAGCGTTGATAAAGAGGGTGGCTACACCTTC CSVDKEGGYTF
many TRBJ2-7 TRBV18 NA TGTGCCAGCTCACCACCGGGACGGGAATACGAGCAGTACTTC CASSPPGREYEQYF
NA TRBJ1-1 TRBV10-3 NA TGTGCCATCAGTGGGGGTCGGACTGAAGCTTTCTTT CAISGGRTEAFF
many TRBJ2-2 TRBV5-1 TRBD2 TGCGCCAGCACTGGGCTAGCGGAGAACACCGGGGAGCTGTTTTTT CASTGLAENTGELFF
many TRBJ1-1 TRBV30 NA TGTGCCTGGACCCTGAACACTGAAGCTTTCTTT CAWTLNTEAFF
many TRBJ1-1 TRBV30 NA TGTGCCGGGAAGGAGGGACGGGGCACTGAAGCTTTCTTT CAGKEGRGTEAFF
many TRBJ2-6 TRBV10-3 NA TGTGCCATCCGAGATAACAGGGTTGGGGCCAACGTCCTGACTTTC CAIRDNRVGANVLTF
few TRBJ2-2 TRBV4-1 TRBD1 TGCGCCAGCAGCCCCCGGGACAGACCTAGGACCGGGGAGCTGTTTTTT CASSPRDRPRTGELFF
few TRBJ2-7 TRBV5-1 NA TGCGCCAGCAGCTTGGACAGGATCTTCGGCGAGCAGTACTTC CASSLDRIFGEQYF
few TRBJ1-2 TRBV29-1 NA TGCAGCGTTGGAGGAGGGGGGGACTATGGCTACACCTTC CSVGGGGDYGYTF
NA TRBJ2-1 TRBV20-1 TRBD2 TGCAGTGCTAGGGGACTAGCGGGAGGGCCCCGCTCCTACAATGAGCAGTTCTTC CSARGLAGGPRSYNEQFF
many TRBJ2-2 TRBV6-5 NA TGTGCCAGCAGTTACTCAGGGGAGAACACCGGGGAGCTGTTTTTT CASSYSGENTGELFF
NA TRBJ2-5 TRBV5-1 TRBD1 TGCGCCAGCAGCTTGGACAGGGGACGGGGAGAGACCCAGTACTTC CASSLDRGRGETQYF
NA TRBJ2-1 TRBV9 TRBD2 TGTGCCAGCAGCGTAGAGCTAGCGGGAGGGCCCGGGTTCTTC CASSVELAGGPGFF
many TRBJ2-1 TRBV7-9 TRBD2 TGTGCCAGCAGCTGGAATCCTACGGCGTGGGGGGGGGAATACAATGAGCAGTTCTTC CASSWNPTAWGGEYNEQFF
few TRBJ2-7 TRBV20-1 NA TGCAGTGCTAGATGGCGGGACTACGAGCAGTACTTC CSARWRDYEQYF
NA TRBJ2-1 TRBV7-9 NA TGTGCCAGCAGCTTGTCACGAACAGGGTACAATGAGCAGTTCTTC CASSLSRTGYNEQFF
NA TRBJ1-2 TRBV29-1 TRBD1 TGCAGCTTCAGGACAGGAGCGGATGGCTACACCTTC CSFRTGADGYTF
NA TRBJ2-1 TRBV24-1 TRBD2 TGTGCCACCAGTGGTCCTAGCGGGAAAGACAATGAGCAGTTCTTC CATSGPSGKDNEQFF
few TRBJ2-5 TRBV19 NA TGTGCCAGTAGGTTAACAGGGTGGGACGTGCAGACCCAGTACTTC CASRLTGWDVQTQYF
few TRBJ2-1 TRBV4-1 TRBD1 TGCGCCAGCAGCCAAGAGGAGGGGCAGGGGGCCAACAATGAGCAGTTCTTC CASSQEEGQGANNEQFF
many TRBJ2-1 TRBV20-1 TRBD2 TGCAGTGCTAGAGGAGCGGGAGTTCGTAACAATGAGCAGTTCTTC CSARGAGVRNNEQFF
few TRBJ2-7 TRBV20-1 NA TGCAGTGCTAGAGAGGTCATCGCTAACGAGCAGTACTTC CSAREVIANEQYF
NA TRBJ2-2 TRBV7-3 TRBD2 TGTGCCAGCAGACTTACTAGCGGGACGAACACCGGGGAGCTGTTTTTT CASRLTSGTNTGELFF
many TRBJ1-4 TRBV2 NA TGTGCCAGCATCCTCGGGCAGAATAATGAAAAACTGTTTTTT CASILGQNNEKLFF
few TRBJ1-1 TRBV7-9 TRBD1 TGTGCCAGCAGCTTAGGACAGGGTCGAGCTTTCTTT CASSLGQGRAFF
NA TRBJ2-7 TRBV19 TRBD2 TGTGCCAGTAGTATAGGGAGCGGGATGCTCTACGAGCAGTACTTC CASSIGSGMLYEQYF
many TRBJ1-2 TRBV20-1 NA TGCAGTGCTAGAGAGGGAGCTAACTATGGCTACACCTTC CSAREGANYGYTF
few TRBJ2-1 TRBV9 TRBD2 TGTGCCAGCAGCCTCAGGACTAGCGAGGATGAGCAGTTCTTC CASSLRTSEDEQFF
few TRBJ2-3 TRBV4-2 NA TGTGCCAGCACCTCCCTGAGCACAGATACGCAGTATTTT CASTSLSTDTQYF